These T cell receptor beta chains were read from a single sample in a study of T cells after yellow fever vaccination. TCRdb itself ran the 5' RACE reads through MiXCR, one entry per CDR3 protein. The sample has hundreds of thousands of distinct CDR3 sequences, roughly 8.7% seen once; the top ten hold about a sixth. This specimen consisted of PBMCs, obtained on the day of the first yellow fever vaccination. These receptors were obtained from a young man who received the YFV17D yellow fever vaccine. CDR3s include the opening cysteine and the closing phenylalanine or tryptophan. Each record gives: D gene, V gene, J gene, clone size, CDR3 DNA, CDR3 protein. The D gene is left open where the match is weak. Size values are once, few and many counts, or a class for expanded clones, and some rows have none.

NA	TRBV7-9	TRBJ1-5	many	TGTGCCAGCAGCTCAACTAGGGGCAATCAGCCCCAGCATTTT	CASSSTRGNQPQHF
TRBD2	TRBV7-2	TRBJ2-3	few	TGTGCCAGCAGCTGGCGCCTAGCGGGCCCAGATACGCAGTATTTT	CASSWRLAGPDTQYF
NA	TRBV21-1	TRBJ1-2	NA	TGTGCCAGCAGCAAAAGGACAGTTGATAACTATGGCTACACCTTC	CASSKRTVDNYGYTF
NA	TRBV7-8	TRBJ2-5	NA	TGTGCCAGCAGCGCCAACATCGATCCGGGACGTACATGGGGTACCCAGTACTTC	CASSANIDPGRTWGTQYF
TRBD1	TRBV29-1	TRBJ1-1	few	TGCAGCGTCACGAGACAGGGGAACACTGAAGCTTTCTTT	CSVTRQGNTEAFF
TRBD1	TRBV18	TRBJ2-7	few	TGTGCCAGCTCACCGGGACAGGAGCCCTACGAGCAGTACTTC	CASSPGQEPYEQYF
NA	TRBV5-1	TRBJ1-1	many	TGCGCCAGCAGCGGCGGGCTAGGGCTGGCTGAAGCTTTCTTT	CASSGGLGLAEAFF
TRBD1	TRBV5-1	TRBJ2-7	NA	TGCGCCAGCAGCGACAGGGGTATGGTCTACGAGCAGTACTTC	CASSDRGMVYEQYF
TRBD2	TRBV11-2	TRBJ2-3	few	TGTGCCAGCAGCGACGGGACTAGCGGGGGGGATACGCAGTATTTT	CASSDGTSGGDTQYF
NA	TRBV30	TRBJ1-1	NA	TGTGCCTGGAGCCCCCCGGGGGGGAACACTGAAGCTTTCTTT	CAWSPPGGNTEAFF
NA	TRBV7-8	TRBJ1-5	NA	TGTGCCAGCAGCTTTGGCAGAATTAGCAATCAGCCCCAGCATTTT	CASSFGRISNQPQHF
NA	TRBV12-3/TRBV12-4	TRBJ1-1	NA	TGTGCCAGCAGTTTCCCGAAGGTTCGATGGACAGACCTGAACACTGAAGCTTTCTTT	CASSFPKVRWTDLNTEAFF
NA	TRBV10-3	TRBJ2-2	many	TGTGCCACCCGGACAGAGAACACCGGGGAGCTGTTTTTT	CATRTENTGELFF
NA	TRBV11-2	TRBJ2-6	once	TGTGCCAGCAGTTATGCAGGGGGGGGGCCCTCTGGGGCCAACGTCCTGACTTTC	CASSYAGGGPSGANVLTF
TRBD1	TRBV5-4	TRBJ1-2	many	TGTGCCAGCACTGTCGGGGACAGGTTCGACTATGGCTACACCTTC	CASTVGDRFDYGYTF
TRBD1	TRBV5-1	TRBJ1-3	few	TGCGCCAGCGCCTTTGGACAGGGCCCTGGAAACACCATATATTTT	CASAFGQGPGNTIYF
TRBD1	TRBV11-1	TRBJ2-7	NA	TGTGCCAGCAGCTTTGGACAGGGGTATCCCTACGAGCAGTACTTC	CASSFGQGYPYEQYF
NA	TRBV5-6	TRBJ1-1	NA	TGTGCCAGCAGCTTGGTTATCGGGGAGAGAGAAGCTTTCTTT	CASSLVIGEREAFF
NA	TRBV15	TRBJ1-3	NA	TGTGCCACCAGCAGAACGGGGGGGATCTCTGGAAACACCATATATTTT	CATSRTGGISGNTIYF
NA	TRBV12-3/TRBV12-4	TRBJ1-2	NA	TGTGCCAGCAGTTATCGGGTAGGGGACGATGGCTACACCTTC	CASSYRVGDDGYTF
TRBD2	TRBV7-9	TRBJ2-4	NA	TGTGCCAGCAGCTTAGTGGCGGGGGGGCCGTTAGACATTCAGTACTTC	CASSLVAGGPLDIQYF
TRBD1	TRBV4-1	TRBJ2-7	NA	TGCGCCAGCAGCCGGGGACAGGCTAGCTCCTACGAGCAGTACTTC	CASSRGQASSYEQYF
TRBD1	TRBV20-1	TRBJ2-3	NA	TGCAGTGCCGCGACAGGGAGAAGCACAGATACGCAGTATTTT	CSAATGRSTDTQYF
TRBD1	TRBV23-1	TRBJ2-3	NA	TGCGCCAGCAGTCAACCGGGAGCGGGGACAGGGAACCCCACAGATACGCAGTATTTT	CASSQPGAGTGNPTDTQYF
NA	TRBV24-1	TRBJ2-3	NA	TGTGCCACCAGTGAACCGGACAGTCGGGGTGGGACGCAGTATTTT	CATSEPDSRGGTQYF
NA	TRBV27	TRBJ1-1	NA	TGTGCCAGCAGTTCATTTCAAAGGGGAGTGAACACTGAAGCTTTCTTT	CASSSFQRGVNTEAFF
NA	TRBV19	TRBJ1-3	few	TGTGCCAGTGCTGACCGTAACTCTGGAAACACCATATATTTT	CASADRNSGNTIYF
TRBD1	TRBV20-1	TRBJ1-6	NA	TGCAGTGCCAGGCCGGGACAGGGTTATTCACCCCTCCACTTT	CSARPGQGYSPLHF
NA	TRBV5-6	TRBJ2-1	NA	TGTGCCATCAGCTTCGGGGAACCCTACAATGAGCAGTTCTTC	CAISFGEPYNEQFF
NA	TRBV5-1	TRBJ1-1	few	TGCGCCAGCAGCTTGGTGCCCAGCGGTGAAGCTTTCTTT	CASSLVPSGEAFF
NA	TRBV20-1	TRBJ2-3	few	TGCAGTGCTAGAGATCCGAGCGAAAGCACAGATACGCAGTATTTT	CSARDPSESTDTQYF
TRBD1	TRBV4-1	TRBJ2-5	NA	TGCGCCAGCAGCCGGACAGGGCTTATCGGGGAGACCCAGTACTTC	CASSRTGLIGETQYF
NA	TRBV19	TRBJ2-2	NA	TGTGCCAGTAGTAATCTGGGAACCGGGGAGCTGTTTTTT	CASSNLGTGELFF
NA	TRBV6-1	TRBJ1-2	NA	TGTGCCAGCAGGGATACAGGGTCTTCCTACGACTACACCTTC	CASRDTGSSYDYTF
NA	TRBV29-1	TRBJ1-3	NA	TGCAGCGCTCGGACCCGCTCTGGAAACACCATATATTTT	CSARTRSGNTIYF
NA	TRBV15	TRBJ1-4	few	TGTGCCACCTCCTGGGGAGCAACTAATGAAAAACTGTTTTTT	CATSWGATNEKLFF
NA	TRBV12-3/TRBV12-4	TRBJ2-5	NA	TGTGCCAGCAGCACCCCCGGGACAATCACGTACTTC	CASSTPGTITYF
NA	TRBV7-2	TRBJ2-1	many	TGTGCCAGCAGTTCTATTGGTGGGTACAATGAGCAGTTCTTC	CASSSIGGYNEQFF
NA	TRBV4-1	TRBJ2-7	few	TGCGCCAGCAGCCAAGACGACACTCTTTACGAGCAGTACTTC	CASSQDDTLYEQYF
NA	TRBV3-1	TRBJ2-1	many	TGTGCCAGCAGCGGGAGCCGGGACAATGAGCAGTTCTTC	CASSGSRDNEQFF
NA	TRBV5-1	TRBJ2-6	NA	TGCGCCAGCAGCTTGGCAGGACCTATCTACTCCTCTGGGGCCAACGTCCTGACTTTC	CASSLAGPIYSSGANVLTF
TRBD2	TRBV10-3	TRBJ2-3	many	TGTGCCATCAGTCCCCGAACCGGGACTAGTACAGATACGCAGTATTTT	CAISPRTGTSTDTQYF
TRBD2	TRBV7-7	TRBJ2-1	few	TGTGCTAGCAGCGCGAATCCGGGACTAGCTAATGAGCAGTTCTTC	CASSANPGLANEQFF
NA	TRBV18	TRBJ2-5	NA	TGTGCCAGCTCACCGATGCGGGGGCTCCAAGAGACCCAGTACTTC	CASSPMRGLQETQYF
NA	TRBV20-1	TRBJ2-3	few	TGCAGTGCCCAGGGGCGTGGGGGAGGGACAGATACGCAGTATTTT	CSAQGRGGGTDTQYF
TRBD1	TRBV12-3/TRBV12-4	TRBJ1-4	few	TGTGCCAGCAGTCTCGGACAGGGAGGGGACGAAAAACTGTTTTTT	CASSLGQGGDEKLFF
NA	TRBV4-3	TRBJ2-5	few	TGCGCCAGCAGCCAAGATCGCAGGGCTGGGGAGACCCAGTACTTC	CASSQDRRAGETQYF
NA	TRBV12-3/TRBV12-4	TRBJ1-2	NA	TGTGCCAGCAGCCACTTTGTGGGAGAGGTCTATGGCTACACCTTC	CASSHFVGEVYGYTF